The sequence of this T cell receptor (beta chain) was determined in a study of regulatory T cells in long-lasting Graves disease. Study-level results: Among persistent patients, a larger number of public clonotypes were shared (over 2,500) than among newly diagnosed patients (around 980).

As for time point: newly diagnosed GD, antithyroid drugs for less than 3 months. PBMC-derived RNA was used for the TCR library. This clonotype showed up just once. Its cognate antigen is unknown. The CDR3 is 18 amino acids. Germline CDR1 is LNHDA and CDR2 is SQIVND (reference sequence). In building TCR beta libraries, iRepertoire HTBI primers were used together with Arm-PCR of CDR3 regions. TCRdb recomputed calls from the multiplex PCR reads with MiXCR, one row per CDR3 protein. This table holds about 440,000 distinct CDR3 sequences, roughly 17% found once. Another study also made use of these data, one on T cells in Graves' hyperthyroidism and ophthalmopathy. From that report: The diagnostic basis comprised clinical symptoms, serum thyroxine and TRAb, thyroid ultrasound and orbital computed tomography. HTBI primers were the set used in a first-round RT-PCR of the TCR CDR3.

The starting material was peripheral blood mononuclear cells (PBMCs), obtained at new diagnosis, from a patient treated with antithyroid drugs. V usage is TRBV19 and J usage is TRBJ1-5; TRBD1 might be the D (5 bases). The receptor's source is a woman in her thirties with Graves disease. The CDR3 region has the DNA TGTGCATATGCTTGGGCAGGGCCCCCATGGGGGAGCAATCAGCCCCAGCATTTT. As protein: CAYAWAGPPWGSNQPQHF.